These 17 T cell receptor beta chains originate from one sample sequenced in a study of T cell responses to AZD1222 COVID-19 vaccine. Profiling relied on immunoSEQ multiplex PCR, and the TCRdb table lists in-frame clones only, not all of them. The sample has 140,000 to 150,000 clones, 80% to 90% seen once. The specimen comprised peripheral blood, sampled on day 0 of AZD1222 vaccination. The origin of the receptors is an adult in good health.

This chain connects TRBV30 to TRBJ1-1; D is possibly TRBD1 (6 bases). V shed 0 bases and J shed 5 bases, with 19 bases lying between them. This CDR3 is built from 16 residues. Per the germline V gene, CDR1 is GTSNPN and CDR2 is SVGIG (reference sequence). In DNA form, the CDR3 reads TGTGCCTGGAGTGTACTGGGGGCCGCCGGAGGGACTGAAGCTTTCTTT. Protein product: CAWSVLGAAGGTEAFF.

CDR3 bases: TGTGCCAGCAGCTCCTGGGGCCGGGAGGATGGCTACACCTTC. It codes for CASSSWGREDGYTF. The chain employs TRBV7-2 and TRBJ1-2, with a possible D match to TRBD1 (5 bases). V shed 4 bases and J shed 6 bases, with 15 bases lying between them. The CDR3 consists of 14 residues. The germline gives CDR1 SGHTA, CDR2 FQGNSA.

This clone has a single count. V usage is TRBV21-1 and J usage is TRBJ1-1; TRBD1 was called by the table and not checked on the DNA. TRBV21-1 corresponds to a pseudogene. CDR3 length equals 16 residues. The CDR3 sequence: CASSKSAEDSNTEAFF. CDR3 bases: TGTGCCAGCAGCAAATCGGCTGAGGACAGTAACACTGAAGCTTTCTTT.

On this clone itself: The sample has other DNA sequences that encode this CDR3 too. This sequence joins TRBV11-2 and TRBJ1-6; D is unresolved. The CDR3 has 14 amino acids. CDR1 is SGHAT and CDR2 is FQNNGV in the germline V gene. The ends were cut back, 5 bases at V and 6 bases at J, with 11 bases in the middle. The CDR3 is CASSMTVVNSPLHF. The CDR3 DNA is TGTGCCAGCAGCATGACGGTAGTTAATTCACCCCTCCACTTT.

This clone appeared a single time. The chain uses TRBV5-1 and TRBJ1-4; maybe TRBD1 (6 bases). V shed 4 bases and J shed 7 bases, with 17 bases lying between them. CDR3 length: 15 residues. From germline, CDR1 is SGHRS and CDR2 YFSETQ. In DNA form, the CDR3 reads TGCGCCAGCAGCGCAGGGGACACGAGGGGTGAAAAACTGTTTTTT. It specifies CASSAGDTRGEKLFF.

CDR3 in DNA: TGCGCCAGCAGCCAAGGACTTTCCTACGAGCAGTACTTC. It specifies CASSQGLSYEQYF. This sequence joins TRBV4-1 and TRBJ2-7; D unresolved. Germline V gene data show CDR1 as MGHRA and CDR2 as YSYEKL. The CDR3 is 13 amino acids. V gave up 1 base and J gave up 1 base, with 5 bases separating them.

The V call is TRBV2, the J call TRBJ1-1; a possible D gene is TRBD1 (5 bases). The CDR3 consists of 15 residues. V lost 6 bases to trimming and J lost 3 bases, with 17 bases between them. Per germline, CDR1 SNHLY and CDR2 FYNNEI. The DNA for the CDR3 is TGTGCCAGCAGGGAGCGGTACAGGAGGGACACTGAAGCTTTCTTT. Translation gives CASRERYRRDTEAFF.

The chain has TRBV6-5 and TRBJ2-2; the match to TRBD2 covers 7 bases. CDR1 and CDR2 (germline): MNHEY, SVGAGI. The CDR3 contains 14 residues. V shed 0 bases, J shed 7 bases, and the junction held 2 bases outside the gene matches. CDR3 amino acids: CASSYSGGDGELFF. The CDR3 DNA reads as TGTGCCAGCAGTTACTCGGGGGGGGACGGGGAGCTGTTTTTT.

The rearrangement uses TRBV7-2 and TRBJ2-7; 7 bases are a match to TRBD2. The junction had 12 bases not matched to a gene; V was cut back by 6 bases and J by 4 bases. Looked up from germline, CDR1 is SGHTA and CDR2 is FQGNSA. CDR3 length: 15 amino acids. The CDR3 is CASRDPGLPSYEQYF. CDR3 bases: TGTGCCAGCAGGGATCCGGGACTACCCTCGTACGAGCAGTACTTC. Full variable domain (rest looked up from reference TRBV7-2 and TRBJ2-7): GAGVSQSPSNKVTEKGKDVELRCDPISGHTALYWYRQSLGQGLEFLIYFQGNSAPDKSGLPSDRFSAERTGGSVSTLTIQRTQQEDSAVYLCASRDPGLPSYEQYFGPGTRLTVT.

The table lists this clone with a count of one. In nucleotides, the CDR3 is TGTGCCAGCAGCTTAGGGACGGACAGGGAAGCTTTCTTT. Translated, it gives CASSLGTDREAFF. The V gene is TRBV7-8, the J gene TRBJ1-1; the match to TRBD1 covers 7 bases. The CDR3 length is 13 residues. V trimming: 1 base; J trimming: 8 bases; junction bases outside the gene matches: 4. Germline values: CDR1 SGHVS, CDR2 FQNEAQ.

This clone was picked up a small number of times. This chain connects TRBV15 to TRBJ1-3; no clear D. The CDR3 is made up of 14 amino acids. V gave up 5 bases and J gave up 0 bases, with 8 bases separating them. The germline gives CDR1 LNHNV, CDR2 YYDKDF (reference sequence). The CDR3 sequence is CATSPGVSGNTIYF. CDR3 nucleotides: TGTGCCACCAGCCCCGGGGTCTCTGGAAACACCATATATTTT. Full variable domain (rest looked up from reference TRBV15 and TRBJ1-3): DAMVIQNPRYQVTQFGKPVTLSCSQTLNHNVMYWYQQKSSQAPKLLFHYYDKDFNNEADTPDNFQSRRPNTSFCFLDIRSPGLGDTAMYLCATSPGVSGNTIYFGEGSWLTVV.

This chain uses TRBV15 with TRBJ2-5; no definite D call. This CDR3 region has 13 residues. The germline CDR1 and CDR2 sequences are LNHNV and YYDKDF (reference sequence). Trimming shortened V by 6 bases and J by 7 bases, and 15 bases separated the two germline ends. This CDR3 is CATRKWVDGTQYF. The CDR3 DNA follows: TGTGCCACCAGAAAATGGGTCGATGGGACCCAGTACTTC. Together with reference TRBV15 and TRBJ2-5, the CDR3 gives the full variable domain: DAMVIQNPRYQVTQFGKPVTLSCSQTLNHNVMYWYQQKSSQAPKLLFHYYDKDFNNEADTPDNFQSRRPNTSFCFLDIRSPGLGDTAMYLCATRKWVDGTQYFGPGTRLLVL.

The V and J genes are TRBV20-1 and TRBJ1-1; no firm D call. V lost 5 bases to trimming and J lost 5 bases, with 9 bases between them. Germline lookup yields CDR1 DFQATT and CDR2 SNEGSKA (reference sequence). This CDR3 contains 11 residues. This CDR3 is CSAASGTEAFF. The CDR3 nucleotides read TGCAGTGCTGCTTCGGGGACTGAAGCTTTCTTT.

Only one count was recorded for this clone. The rearrangement uses TRBV5-1 and TRBJ2-7, with 7 nucleotides matching TRBD2. This CDR3 comprises 14 residues. Looked up from germline, CDR1 is SGHRS and CDR2 is YFSETQ. Trimming cost V 4 bases and J 2 bases; bases outside gene matches: 6. CDR3 region: CASSRAGETYEQYF. DNA of the CDR3: TGCGCCAGCAGCCGGGCGGGAGAGACCTACGAGCAGTACTTC.

V usage is TRBV5-1 and J usage is TRBJ1-5; no firm D call. Germline CDR1 and CDR2: SGHRS and YFSETQ. V lost 0 bases and J 7 bases, leaving 11 bases between the germline ends. This CDR3 has 14 amino acids. The chain's CDR3 is CASSLEPQGQPQHF. DNA for the CDR3: TGCGCCAGCAGCTTGGAACCCCAAGGGCAGCCCCAGCATTTT.

The table lists this clone with a count of one. The chain combines TRBV6-5 with TRBJ1-2; 9 bases align to TRBD1. The CDR3 is made up of 13 amino acids. The germline CDR1 and CDR2 sequences are MNHEY and SVGAGI. V was pared by 10 bases and J by 8 bases, with 11 bases of the junction left unmatched. The CDR3: CATTGTGSRGYTF. The CDR3 nucleotides read TGTGCCACCACGGGGACAGGGAGTCGGGGCTACACCTTC.

This clone has just a few counts. V and J are TRBV19 and TRBJ2-2; TRBD2 aligns across 9 bases. Losses at the gene ends were 5 bases for V and 3 bases for J; bases not matched to a gene: 1. This CDR3 contains 14 residues. Germline CDR1 and CDR2: LNHDA and SQIVND (reference sequence). The CDR3 DNA reads TGTGCCAGTAGTTGGACTAGCGACACCGGGGAGCTGTTTTTT. Its protein is CASSWTSDTGELFF. Full variable domain (outside the CDR3, taken from reference TRBV19 and TRBJ2-2): DGGITQSPKYLFRKEGQNVTLSCEQNLNHDAMYWYRQDPGQGLRLIYYSQIVNDFQKGDIAEGYSVSREKKESFPLTVTSAQKNPTAFYLCASSWTSDTGELFFGEGSRLTVL.